This T cell receptor (beta chain) was recovered during a study of blood T cell repertoires in COVID-19. Across the whole study: From the United States, Italy and Spain came samples of acute and convalescent COVID-19. T cells, B-cell-depleted T cells, or PBMCs provided the cDNA or gDNA that served as material.

Libraries were prepared by immunoSEQ multiplex PCR; TCRdb keeps only in-frame clonotypes and omits some of them. The sample lists 83,000 or so clones; about 75% were seen once. This clone appeared a few times. CDR3 length equals 17 residues. Germline-derived CDR1 and CDR2 are SGHRS and YFSETQ. Deletions cut 0 bases from V and 2 bases from J, with 17 bases between. This sequence joins TRBV5-1 and TRBJ1-2; D possibly corresponds to TRBD1 (6 bases). The material sequenced was peripheral blood. The sequence derives from an elderly woman with acute or convalescent COVID-19. Here the CDR3 reads CASSLERGGRPNYGYTF. Here the CDR3 DNA reads TGCGCCAGCAGCTTGGAGAGGGGGGGCAGGCCCAACTATGGCTACACCTTC.